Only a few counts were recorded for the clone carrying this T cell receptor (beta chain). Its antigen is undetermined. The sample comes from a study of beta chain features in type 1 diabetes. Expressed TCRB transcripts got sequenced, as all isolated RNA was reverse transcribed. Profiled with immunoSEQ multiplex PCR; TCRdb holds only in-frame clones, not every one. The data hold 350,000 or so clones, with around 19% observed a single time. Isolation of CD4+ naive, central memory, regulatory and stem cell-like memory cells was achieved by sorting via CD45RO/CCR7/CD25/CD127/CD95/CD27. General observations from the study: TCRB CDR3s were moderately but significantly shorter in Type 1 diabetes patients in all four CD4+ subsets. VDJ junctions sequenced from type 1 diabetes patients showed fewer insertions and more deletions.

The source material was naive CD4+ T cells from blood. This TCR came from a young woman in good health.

The CDR3 nucleotides read TGTGCCAGCAGCGGTCCTAGCGGGGGTTACAATGAGCAGTTCTTC. Protein product: CASSGPSGGYNEQFF. This chain links TRBV9 with TRBJ2-1, with 10 bases lining up with TRBD2. The CDR3 spans 15 residues. In germline, CDR1 is SGDLS, CDR2 YYNGEE. The V and J ends lost 3 bases and 4 bases, in that order; junction bases with no gene match: 4.